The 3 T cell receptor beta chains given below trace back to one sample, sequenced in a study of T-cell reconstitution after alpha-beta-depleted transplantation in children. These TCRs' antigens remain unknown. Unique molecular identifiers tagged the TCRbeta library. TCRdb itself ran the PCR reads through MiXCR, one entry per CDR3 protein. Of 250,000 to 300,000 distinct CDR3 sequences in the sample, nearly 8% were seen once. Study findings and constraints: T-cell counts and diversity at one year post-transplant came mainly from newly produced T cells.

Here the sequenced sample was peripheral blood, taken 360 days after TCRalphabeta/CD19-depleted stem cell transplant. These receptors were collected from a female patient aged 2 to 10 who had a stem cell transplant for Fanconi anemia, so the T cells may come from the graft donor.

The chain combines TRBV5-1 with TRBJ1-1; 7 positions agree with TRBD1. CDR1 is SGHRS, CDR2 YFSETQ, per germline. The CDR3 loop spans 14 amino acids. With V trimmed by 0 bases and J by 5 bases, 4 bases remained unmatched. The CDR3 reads CASSLDQGGTEAFF. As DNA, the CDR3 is TGCGCCAGCAGCTTGGACCAGGGGGGTACTGAAGCTTTCTTT.

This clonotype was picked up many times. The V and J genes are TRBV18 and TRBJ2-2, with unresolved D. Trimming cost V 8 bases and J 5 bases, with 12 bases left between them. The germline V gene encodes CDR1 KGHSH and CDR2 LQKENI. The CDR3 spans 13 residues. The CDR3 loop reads CASSPRRTGELFF. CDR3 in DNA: TGTGCCAGCAGCCCCCGTCGAACCGGGGAGCTGTTTTTT.

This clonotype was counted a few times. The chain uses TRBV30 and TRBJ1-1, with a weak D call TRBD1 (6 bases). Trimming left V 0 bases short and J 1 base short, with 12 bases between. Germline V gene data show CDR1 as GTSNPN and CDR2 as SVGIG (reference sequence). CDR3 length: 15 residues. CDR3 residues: CAWSVRGGKNTEAFF. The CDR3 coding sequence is TGTGCCTGGAGTGTAAGGGGGGGGAAGAACACTGAAGCTTTCTTT.